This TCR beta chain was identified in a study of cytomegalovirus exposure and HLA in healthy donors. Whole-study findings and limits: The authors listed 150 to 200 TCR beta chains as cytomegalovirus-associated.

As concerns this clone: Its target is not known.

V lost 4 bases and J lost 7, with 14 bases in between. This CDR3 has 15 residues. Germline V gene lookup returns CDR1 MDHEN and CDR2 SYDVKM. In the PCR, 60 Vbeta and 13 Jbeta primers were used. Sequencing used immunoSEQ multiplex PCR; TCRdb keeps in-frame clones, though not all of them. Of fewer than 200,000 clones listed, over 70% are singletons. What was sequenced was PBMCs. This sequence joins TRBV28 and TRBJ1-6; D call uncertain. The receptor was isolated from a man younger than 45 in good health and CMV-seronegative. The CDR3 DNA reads TGTGCCAGCAGTTCCCCCCGGGATTGGAATTCACCCCTCCACTTT. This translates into CASSSPRDWNSPLHF.